This is a list of T cell receptor beta chains from one sample in a study of OX40 agonist ivuxolimab in advanced cancers. TCRdb's copy holds only in-frame clones and misses some; the assay was immunoSEQ multiplex PCR. The sample includes about 66,000 clones, about 90% of them seen just once. Sequenced material: CD4+ or CD8+ T cells sorted from blood, taken in a trial of the OX40 agonist ivuxolimab. The source is an adult with an advanced solid tumor such as melanoma, head and neck, liver or kidney cancer. CDR3s include the opening cysteine and the closing phenylalanine or tryptophan. Each record gives: D gene, V gene, CDR3 protein. A D gene is named only where the DNA matches it firmly.

d_gene: TRBD2; v_gene: TRBV5-5; CDR3aa: CASSGRLADLTDTQYF
d_gene: NA; v_gene: TRBV4-1; CDR3aa: CASSQVTGGETQYF
d_gene: TRBD2; v_gene: TRBV7-6; CDR3aa: CASSSIAGGEQFF
d_gene: NA; v_gene: TRBV27; CDR3aa: CASSSSYTDTQYF
d_gene: NA; v_gene: TRBV6-5; CDR3aa: CASSYTPQGPGGYTF
d_gene: NA; v_gene: TRBV19; CDR3aa: CASRETGRSGNTIYF
d_gene: NA; v_gene: TRBV5-1; CDR3aa: CASSLGRNEQFF
d_gene: NA; v_gene: TRBV10-3; CDR3aa: CAISGDSWNGYTF
d_gene: TRBD2; v_gene: TRBV6-6; CDR3aa: CASSYGSGGETQYF
d_gene: TRBD2; v_gene: TRBV7-9; CDR3aa: CASSLEAGAYNEQFF
d_gene: NA; v_gene: TRBV5-4; CDR3aa: CASSPGDRGLSGNTIYF
d_gene: NA; v_gene: TRBV5-1; CDR3aa: CASSLSLGEQYF
d_gene: NA; v_gene: TRBV5-5; CDR3aa: CASSLVQGGDTEAFF
d_gene: TRBD2; v_gene: TRBV2; CDR3aa: CASSSGSGRAGGEQYF
d_gene: TRBD1; v_gene: TRBV7-3; CDR3aa: CASSQPDRGRANYGYTF
d_gene: NA; v_gene: TRBV4-1; CDR3aa: CASGPLAEQFF
d_gene: TRBD2; v_gene: TRBV7-2; CDR3aa: CASSFSGRVNEQYF
d_gene: TRBD1; v_gene: TRBV25-1; CDR3aa: CASRGQASYNEQFF
d_gene: TRBD2; v_gene: TRBV25-1; CDR3aa: CASSEYRLAGGETQYF
d_gene: NA; v_gene: TRBV18; CDR3aa: CASSPSPRTQETQYF
d_gene: TRBD2; v_gene: TRBV2; CDR3aa: CASSTSAANEQFF
d_gene: NA; v_gene: TRBV5-3; CDR3aa: CARRLGKTGPQPQHF
d_gene: TRBD1; v_gene: TRBV25-1; CDR3aa: CASSEATGAGNTIYF
d_gene: TRBD1; v_gene: TRBV19; CDR3aa: CASSKTVLTGDRGEQYF
d_gene: TRBD1; v_gene: TRBV27; CDR3aa: CASSLSPGQDLYEQYF
d_gene: NA; v_gene: TRBV19; CDR3aa: CASSISAQSSYNEQFF
d_gene: TRBD1; v_gene: TRBV6-5; CDR3aa: CASRPTGGSYNEQFF
d_gene: NA; v_gene: TRBV6-6; CDR3aa: CASSRPGAVSDTQYF
d_gene: NA; v_gene: TRBV29-1; CDR3aa: CSVEGPKPDEQYF
d_gene: NA; v_gene: TRBV5-4; CDR3aa: CASSLVSYEQYF
d_gene: NA; v_gene: TRBV19; CDR3aa: CASSPSGAGYTF
d_gene: NA; v_gene: TRBV15; CDR3aa: CATSRDGGPYEQYF
d_gene: NA; v_gene: TRBV28; CDR3aa: CASSLGLSLNTEAFF
d_gene: NA; v_gene: TRBV14; CDR3aa: CASQTTRGYEQYF
d_gene: NA; v_gene: TRBV9; CDR3aa: CASSVEPRLGDSTDTQYF
d_gene: NA; v_gene: TRBV10-3; CDR3aa: CAISALGGQVYNEQFF
d_gene: NA; v_gene: TRBV19; CDR3aa: CASSTQAIVRTDTQYF
d_gene: NA; v_gene: TRBV5-1; CDR3aa: CASSGWDSGGHTIYF
d_gene: NA; v_gene: TRBV19; CDR3aa: CASSPRQAGANVLTF
d_gene: NA; v_gene: TRBV19; CDR3aa: CASSILNGVSEAFF
d_gene: NA; v_gene: TRBV7-3; CDR3aa: CASRLGGHTEAFF
d_gene: NA; v_gene: TRBV6-5; CDR3aa: CASSQRETYEQYF
d_gene: NA; v_gene: TRBV7-8; CDR3aa: CASSLSQLSTRGYTF
d_gene: TRBD1; v_gene: TRBV2; CDR3aa: CASGKQGAGGNTIYF
d_gene: TRBD1; v_gene: TRBV28; CDR3aa: CASRGRDRGEKLFF
d_gene: TRBD2; v_gene: TRBV29-1; CDR3aa: CSVVGKTSGETQYF
d_gene: NA; v_gene: TRBV9; CDR3aa: CASSVAPISYEQYF
d_gene: NA; v_gene: TRBV19; CDR3aa: CASGNAGTSGNTIYF
d_gene: NA; v_gene: TRBV7-2; CDR3aa: CASSRHRGPYEQYF
d_gene: NA; v_gene: TRBV11-2; CDR3aa: CASSLAGAVGNEQFF
d_gene: NA; v_gene: TRBV2; CDR3aa: CASSPQGERNEQYF
d_gene: NA; v_gene: TRBV6-5; CDR3aa: CASSYSRAVVTQYF
d_gene: NA; v_gene: TRBV9; CDR3aa: CASSVQPTFTRTDTQYF
d_gene: NA; v_gene: TRBV15; CDR3aa: CATSRELIGIGNQPQHF